The rows below give T cell receptor beta chains drawn from one sample of a study of T cells in localized non-small cell lung cancer. Clones were read by immunoSEQ multiplex PCR, and TCRdb kept only the in-frame ones, dropping some. The sample carries 30,000 or so clones, roughly 90% recorded once. This sample comprised peripheral blood mononuclear cells, obtained before any cancer treatment. These TCRs come from a woman aged 35-75 years with stage III lung adenocarcinoma. The CDR3 runs from the conserved cysteine through the conserved F or W. D genes are given only for firm matches. Some rows mark clone size as missing; the rest say once, few, many or name a class of expanded clone.

clone_size d_call j_call v_call cdr3_nt cdr3_aa
NA NA TRBJ1-1 TRBV7-2 TGTGCCAGCAGCCCTGGACAGACCCGCACTGAAGCTTTCTTT CASSPGQTRTEAFF
NA TRBD1 TRBJ2-3 TRBV28 TGTGCCAGCAGTTTAATACAGGGGTCGTCAGATACGCAGTATTTT CASSLIQGSSDTQYF
once TRBD1 TRBJ2-5 TRBV9 TGTGCCAGCAGCGGACAGGGGGAGGAAGAGACCCAGTACTTC CASSGQGEEETQYF
few TRBD1 TRBJ2-5 TRBV29-1 TGCAGCGTTAACGGACAGGGGACACGGGAGACCCAGTACTTC CSVNGQGTRETQYF
NA TRBD1 TRBJ2-2 TRBV5-1 TGCGCCAGCAGCTTGAACGGACAGGGGAACACCGGGGAGCTGTTTTTT CASSLNGQGNTGELFF
NA NA TRBJ2-7 TRBV7-2 TGTGCCAGCAGCATTAGTAACGAGCAGTACTTC CASSISNEQYF
NA NA TRBJ2-3 TRBV19 TGTGCCAGTAGTCTTAGCGGCAGCACAGATACGCAGTATTTT CASSLSGSTDTQYF
NA TRBD2 TRBJ2-3 TRBV5-1 TGCGCCAGCAGCCTTGTGGGACTAGCTTCAGATACGCAGTATTTT CASSLVGLASDTQYF
NA NA TRBJ2-1 TRBV7-9 TGTGCCAGCAGCTTAGTGGTAGTTTACAATGAGCAGTTCTTC CASSLVVVYNEQFF
NA TRBD2 TRBJ2-7 TRBV7-9 TGTGCCAGCAGCTTGGTGTCTAGCGGGAGCTACGAGCAGTACTTC CASSLVSSGSYEQYF
once TRBD1 TRBJ2-5 TRBV5-4 TGTGCCAGCAGCACGTTCCACAGGGGGCGAGAGACCCAGTACTTC CASSTFHRGRETQYF
NA NA TRBJ1-1 TRBV19 TGTGCCAGTAACTTGGACACGATGAACACTGAAGCTTTCTTT CASNLDTMNTEAFF
once NA TRBJ1-4 TRBV5-4 TGTGCCAGCAGCCCGGGACGGCAAAATGAAAAACTGTTTTTT CASSPGRQNEKLFF
NA TRBD1 TRBJ2-5 TRBV7-8 TGTGCCAGCAGCCCCCGGTCAGGGGGAGAGACCCAGTACTTC CASSPRSGGETQYF
NA NA TRBJ2-6 TRBV19 TGTGCCAGTAGTATTCACCAATCTGGGGCCAACGTCCTGACTTTC CASSIHQSGANVLTF
once NA TRBJ2-3 TRBV9 TGTGCCAGCAGCCCCAGTACCTATGACAGCACAGATACGCAGTATTTT CASSPSTYDSTDTQYF
NA NA TRBJ1-1 TRBV28 TGTGCCAGCAGTTCCTCCGGGACGTATTATAACACTGAAGCTTTCTTT CASSSSGTYYNTEAFF
NA TRBD1 TRBJ2-1 TRBV6-4 TGTGCCAGCAGCCCCAACAGGGGGCTCGATCTGTTCTTC CASSPNRGLDLFF
NA NA TRBJ2-3 TRBV7-3 TGTGCCAGCAGCTCCAGACAGGTTCAGTTTGGGGATACGCAGTATTTT CASSSRQVQFGDTQYF
NA NA TRBJ1-5 TRBV10-2 TGCGCCAGCAGCCCCCGCAGCCAGCCCCAGCATTTT CASSPRSQPQHF
NA TRBD2 TRBJ2-2 TRBV5-4 TGTGCCAGCGGGCATCCAACTAGCGGGGGGAACACCGGGGAGCTGTTTTTT CASGHPTSGGNTGELFF
NA NA TRBJ1-1 TRBV19 TGTGCCAGTAGTATAAATTGGGTGTCACTGGGCCATGGCACTGAAGCTTTCTTT CASSINWVSLGHGTEAFF
NA TRBD1 TRBJ2-3 TRBV10-3 TGTGCCATAAAAGGGGGCAGATCCCTGGATACGCAGTATTTT CAIKGGRSLDTQYF
NA NA TRBJ2-2 TRBV4-1 TGCGCCAGCAGCCAAGAGTTGACCGGGGAGCTGTTTTTT CASSQELTGELFF
NA TRBD1 TRBJ1-6 TRBV10-3 TGTGCCATCAGTGAGAGGACAGGGACGGGTTCACCCCTCCACTTT CAISERTGTGSPLHF
NA TRBD1 TRBJ2-1 TRBV7-2 TGTGCCAGCAGCATCGGACAGGGCCCCTACAATGAGCAGTTCTTC CASSIGQGPYNEQFF
NA NA TRBJ1-6 TRBV5-1 TGCGCCAGCGCTAGCTCCTATAATTCACCCCTCCACTTT CASASSYNSPLHF